The clone carrying this TCR beta chain was found once. The sample contains more than one DNA sequence encoding this CDR3. The protocol was immunoSEQ multiplex PCR, while the TCRdb copy is restricted to in-frame clones and leaves out a portion. Found here are approximately 200,000 clones, approximately 84% of them singletons; the top ten hold approximately 8%. The data derive from a study of blood T cell repertoires in COVID-19. The CDR3 length is 13 residues. The V end was cut by 1 base, the J end by 1 base, with 5 bases between. This TCR was recovered from a woman older than 75 with COVID-19, enrolled during active disease. The chain carries TRBV12-3 or TRBV12-4 and TRBJ2-7; D possibly corresponds to TRBD2 (5 bases). The specimen sequenced was peripheral blood. The CDR3 loop reads CASSLGGSYEQYF. CDR3 DNA sequence: TGTGCCAGCAGTTTAGGAGGGTCCTACGAGCAGTACTTC.